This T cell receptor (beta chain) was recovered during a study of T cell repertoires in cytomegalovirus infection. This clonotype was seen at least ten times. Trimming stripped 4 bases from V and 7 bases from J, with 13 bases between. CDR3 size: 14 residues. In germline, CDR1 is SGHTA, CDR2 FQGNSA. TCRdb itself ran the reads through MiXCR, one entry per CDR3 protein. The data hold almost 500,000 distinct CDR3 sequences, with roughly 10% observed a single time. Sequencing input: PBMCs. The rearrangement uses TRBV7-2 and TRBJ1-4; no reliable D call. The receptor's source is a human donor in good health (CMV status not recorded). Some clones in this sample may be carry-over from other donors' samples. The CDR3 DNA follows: TGTGCCAGCAGCTCGCGGGCCGGTTCTGAAAAACTGTTTTTT. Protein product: CASSSRAGSEKLFF.